These 23 T cell receptor beta chains originate from one sample sequenced in a study of response to subunit inactivated influenza vaccine. TCRdb passed the RT-PCR reads through MiXCR, listing each CDR3 protein once. Of roughly 760,000 distinct CDR3 sequences detected, 21% appear once; the ten largest clones hold roughly a tenth. Here the sequenced sample was PBMCs from blood, taken about 5 days after vaccination. The receptor set was obtained from a man aged 45 to 65 who received an inactivated influenza vaccine.

J is TRBJ2-3 and V is TRBV7-6, with unresolved D. Trimming took off 1 base at V and 2 bases at J, with 10 bases between the two ends. CDR3 size: 15 residues. Germline V gene lookup returns CDR1 SGHVS and CDR2 FNYEAQ. The CDR3 spells CASSLGGTITDTQYF. For the CDR3, the DNA is TGTGCCAGCAGCTTAGGCGGTACCATCACAGATACGCAGTATTTT. Combining the CDR3 with reference TRBV7-6 and TRBJ2-3 gives the whole variable domain GAGVSQSPRYKVTKRGQDVALRCDPISGHVSLYWYRQALGQGPEFLTYFNYEAQQDKSGLPNDRFSAERPEGSISTLTIQRTEQRDSAMYRCASSLGGTITDTQYFGPGTRLTVL.

This clonotype was found a few times. The rearrangement joins TRBV20-1 to TRBJ2-3; 9 nucleotides align to TRBD2. V lost 1 base to trimming and J lost 6 bases; unmatched junction nucleotides: 14. Per the germline V gene, CDR1 is DFQATT and CDR2 is SNEGSKA (reference sequence). The CDR3 spans 17 residues. The CDR3 DNA reads as TGCAGTGCTAGAGCCCTCCTAGCGGGAAAGGATATTGATACGCAGTATTTT. This gives the protein CSARALLAGKDIDTQYF.

The sample holds a few counts of this clonotype. The rearrangement uses TRBV4-1 and TRBJ2-1, with TRBD1 identical over 7 bases. Germline values: CDR1 MGHRA, CDR2 YSYEKL. The CDR3 has 13 residues. V lost 3 bases to trimming and J lost 13 bases; unmatched junction nucleotides: 9. CDR3 in DNA: TGCGCCAGCAGCCATTTTCAAGACAGGGACCAGTTCTTC. Its translation: CASSHFQDRDQFF.

CDR3 residues: CASSGGGGNNGAQYF. The CDR3, as DNA: TGCGCCAGCAGCGGCGGCGGGGGGAACAATGGGGCCCAGTACTTC. The chain carries TRBV5-1 and TRBJ2-5, with 8 bases that match TRBD2. Germline loops: CDR1 SGHRS, CDR2 YFSETQ. V gave up 4 bases and J gave up 9 bases; unmatched junction bases: 14. The CDR3 length is 15 residues.

A few counts support this clonotype. V gene TRBV29-1 combines with J gene TRBJ2-7; D may match TRBD1 or TRBD2 (5 bases each). This CDR3 spans 12 amino acids. Germline loops: CDR1 SQVTM, CDR2 ANQGSEA. The ends were cut back, 4 bases at V and 6 bases at J, with 13 bases in the middle. The CDR3 protein is CSVALGTAEQYF. For the CDR3, the DNA is TGCAGCGTTGCCTTGGGGACGGCCGAGCAGTACTTC.

This clonotype has only a few counts. The chain links TRBV6-2 or TRBV6-3 to TRBJ2-2, with D possibly matching TRBD1 (6 bases). There are 13 residues in the CDR3. Germline V gene lookup returns CDR1 MNHEY and CDR2 SVGEGT. Trimming removed 11 bases from V and 4 bases from J, with 14 bases in between. The CDR3: CAARGRGTGELFF. CDR3 DNA: TGTGCCGCCAGGGGAAGGGGCACCGGGGAGCTGTTTTTT.

This clonotype was counted a few times. The chain recombines TRBV4-3 with TRBJ2-7; the match to TRBD1 covers 9 bases. Germline CDR1 LGHNA, CDR2 YSLEER. The CDR3 covers 15 residues. V was pared by 2 bases and J by 6 bases, with 8 bases of the junction left unmatched. CDR3 DNA: TGCGCCAGCAGCCAAACAGGGGGCCGGCTTAGCGAGCAGTACTTC. Its translation: CASSQTGGRLSEQYF.

In its sample, this clonotype was seen many times. The chain is built from TRBV6-2 or TRBV6-3 and TRBJ2-5; D gene unclear. V gave up 2 bases and J gave up 0 bases, with 13 bases separating them. Germline assignment: CDR1 MNHEY and CDR2 SVGEGT. The CDR3 is 16 amino acids. DNA of the CDR3: TGTGCCAGCAGTTACCATGAGGAGACCTACCAAGAGACCCAGTACTTC. Protein sequence: CASSYHEETYQETQYF.

The gene calls are TRBV27 and TRBJ2-7; TRBD1 matches at 7 bases. The CDR3 is made up of 16 amino acids. V lost 3 bases to trimming and J lost 2 bases; unmatched junction nucleotides: 10. CDR1 is MNHEY and CDR2 is SMNVEV in the germline V gene (reference sequence). The CDR3 coding sequence is TGTGCCAGCAGTTTGCAGTCCGGGGACAGAACCTACGAGCAGTACTTC. Translating it yields CASSLQSGDRTYEQYF.

In this sample, this clonotype turned up a few times. The chain uses TRBV20-1 and TRBJ1-1; D ambiguous. The CDR3 contains 13 residues. Per the germline V gene, CDR1 is DFQATT and CDR2 is SNEGSKA (reference sequence). The germline V and J ends were trimmed by 1 base and 1 base, with 7 bases remaining between them. CDR3 protein: CSARGEGNTEAFF. The CDR3 coding sequence is TGCAGTGCTAGAGGGGAGGGGAACACTGAAGCTTTCTTT.

This clonotype came up a few times. The J gene is TRBJ1-2, the V gene TRBV5-1, with 7 nucleotides matching TRBD1. J gave up 5 bases and V 4 bases, and 8 bases lay outside the gene matches. This CDR3 is 14 amino acids long. Germline CDR1 reads SGHRS; CDR2 reads YFSETQ. DNA of the CDR3: TGCGCCAGCAGCCCCTGGACAGGAGGGTATGGCTACACCTTC. This sequence encodes CASSPWTGGYGYTF.

The V call is TRBV7-8, the J call TRBJ2-5, with D unresolved. The germline CDR1 and CDR2 sequences are SGHVS and FQNEAQ. The CDR3 runs 13 residues. The V end was cut by 1 base, the J end by 4 bases, with 7 bases between. CDR3 region: CASSLVVPETQYF. CDR3 nucleotide sequence: TGTGCCAGCAGCTTAGTTGTCCCAGAGACCCAGTACTTC.

This rearrangement joins TRBV5-1 to TRBJ2-2; TRBD2 matches at 9 bases. The CDR3 is made up of 16 amino acids. Germline loops: CDR1 SGHRS, CDR2 YFSETQ. Trimming took 2 bases from V and 0 from J; bases not matched to a gene: 2. Written as DNA, the CDR3 is TGCGCCAGCAGCTTACCTAGCGGGGCGAACACCGGGGAGCTGTTTTTT. Amino acid sequence: CASSLPSGANTGELFF.

The chain is built from TRBV10-2 and TRBJ2-1; 7 nucleotides match TRBD2. The V gene's germline CDR1 is WSHSY and CDR2 SAAADI. The CDR3 is 14 amino acids. The V segment lost 8 bases and the J segment 2 bases; nucleotides outside the gene matches: 6. CDR3 amino acids: CASATSATYNEQFF. The CDR3 nucleotides read TGCGCCAGCGCCACTAGCGCGACCTACAATGAGCAGTTCTTC.

CDR3 amino acids: CASSPKADEQFF. The CDR3 nucleotides read TGTGCCAGCAGCCCCAAGGCGGATGAGCAGTTCTTC. The rearrangement joins TRBV4-2 to TRBJ2-1; D ambiguous. CDR3 size: 12 residues. The V end was cut by 4 bases, the J end by 8 bases, with 9 bases between. CDR1 and CDR2 from the germline V gene are LGHNA and YNFKEQ.

This clonotype has just a few counts. This chain connects TRBV10-2 to TRBJ2-5; 8 nucleotides agree with TRBD1. CDR3 length: 14 amino acids. The germline CDR1 and CDR2 sequences are WSHSY and SAAADI. The V gene end was trimmed by 6 bases and the J gene end by 2 bases; junction bases not matched to a gene: 5. In DNA form, the CDR3 reads TGCGCCAGCAGCATTTGGGACAGGCAAGAGACCCAGTACTTC. Its translation: CASSIWDRQETQYF.

The J gene is TRBJ2-7, the V gene TRBV10-3; the D is unclear. The CDR3 sequence is 14 residues long. Per germline, CDR1 ENHRY and CDR2 SYGVKD. V was clipped by 4 bases and J by 2 bases, with 12 bases between them. CDR3 residues: CAISGPDSPYEQYF. The CDR3 DNA reads as TGTGCCATCAGTGGACCCGACTCGCCCTACGAGCAGTACTTC.

This clonotype came up many times. The rearrangement links TRBV3-1 to TRBJ1-1, with a weak D call TRBD1 (5 bases). The CDR3 loop spans 15 amino acids. In germline, CDR1 is LGHDT, CDR2 YNNKEL (reference sequence). Deletions cut 0 bases from V and 1 base from J, with 9 bases between. CDR3 bases: TGTGCCAGCAGCCAAGAGGCGGGGGGGAACACTGAAGCTTTCTTT. Amino acid sequence: CASSQEAGGNTEAFF.

There are a few counts of this clonotype. This chain joins TRBV20-1 and TRBJ2-3; D is perhaps TRBD2 (6 bases). The CDR3 spans 15 residues. Per germline, CDR1 DFQATT and CDR2 SNEGSKA (reference sequence). V was trimmed by 3 bases and J by 2 bases, leaving 15 bases between them. The DNA for the CDR3 is TGCAGTGCTAGCACTAGCTCCCGTCCCACAGATACGCAGTATTTT. Protein sequence: CSASTSSRPTDTQYF.

In this sample, this clonotype turned up a few times. The J gene is TRBJ2-3, the V gene TRBV7-9; the D gene is possibly TRBD2 (5 bases). Germline V gene sequence: CDR1 SEHNR, CDR2 FQNEAQ (reference sequence). The CDR3 contains 15 residues. Trimming removed 1 base from V and 4 bases from J, with 12 bases in between. The CDR3 sequence: CASSLVSLAADTQYF. The CDR3 DNA reads TGTGCCAGCAGCTTAGTAAGTCTAGCCGCAGATACGCAGTATTTT.

This clonotype has a handful of counts. This chain connects TRBV5-1 to TRBJ1-4; 8 bases match TRBD1. This CDR3 has 15 residues. Unmatched junction bases numbered 8, after V lost 5 bases and J lost 5 bases. Germline lookup yields CDR1 SGHRS and CDR2 YFSETQ. The CDR3 region is CASRGMGQENEKLFF. As DNA, the CDR3 is TGCGCCAGCAGAGGTATGGGACAGGAAAATGAAAAACTGTTTTTT.

This clonotype has at least ten counts. The chain carries TRBV27 and TRBJ2-3; D is possibly TRBD2 (6 bases). V lost 6 bases and J lost 0, with 13 bases in between. This CDR3 has 15 residues. CDR1 is MNHEY, CDR2 SMNVEV, per germline (reference sequence). CDR3: CASSLAASSTDTQYF. CDR3 nucleotide sequence: TGTGCCAGCAGCTTAGCGGCCTCTAGCACAGATACGCAGTATTTT.

This clonotype was detected a few times. This chain joins TRBV20-1 and TRBJ2-1; TRBD2 aligns across 12 bases. The V gene end was trimmed by 3 bases and the J gene end by 6 bases; junction bases not matched to a gene: 6. Germline loops: CDR1 DFQATT, CDR2 SNEGSKA (reference sequence). The CDR3 totals 15 residues. The CDR3 coding sequence is TGCAGTGCTAGGGGACTAGCGGGCCTTAGCAATGAGCAGTTCTTC. Its protein is CSARGLAGLSNEQFF.